The subject of this entry is one T cell receptor (beta chain). Using immunoSEQ multiplex PCR, the repertoire was profiled, and TCRdb retains in-frame clones only, with some absent. The sample contains tens of thousands of clones, around 90% of which appear only once. This sample is drawn from a study of T cell changes during pregnancy in multiple sclerosis. V was clipped by 0 bases and J by 3 bases, with 13 bases between them. In germline, CDR1 is SGHRS, CDR2 YFSETQ. The length of the CDR3 is 15 residues. The V and J genes are TRBV5-1 and TRBJ2-7, with D perhaps TRBD1 (5 bases). Material: peripheral blood, obtained in the second trimester of pregnancy. This TCR derives from a female donor in good health, enrolled as a control in a pregnancy study. The CDR3, as DNA: TGCGCCAGCAGCTTGGATCCAGGGTTAGTCTACGAGCAGTACTTC. This sequence encodes CASSLDPGLVYEQYF.